This note documents a single T cell receptor beta chain sequence. The data stem from a study of blood T cell repertoires in COVID-19. About the research overall: The samples span acute and convalescent COVID-19 from the United States, Italy and Spain. PBMCs, B-cell-depleted T cells, or T cells were the source of the cDNA or gDNA that made up the material.

Germline CDR1 is LGHDT and CDR2 is YNNKEL (reference sequence). CDR3 length equals 13 residues. The V and J ends lost 4 bases and 3 bases respectively, with 9 bases between them. Per the authors' pipeline: By means of reference gene primer amplification, nucleated cell counts were estimated. Profiling relied on immunoSEQ multiplex PCR, and the TCRdb table lists in-frame clones only, not all of them. Clonal size and the V and J genes are those of that table, whereas D and trimming came from the DNA. The sample holds roughly 65,000 clones; approximately 93% are singletons and the top ten take about 3%.

Sequenced: peripheral blood. The sequence came from a man in his 70s with active COVID-19. The chain has TRBV3-1 (or the pseudogene TRBV3-2) and TRBJ1-1; D is unclear. As DNA, the CDR3 is TGTGCCAGCAGCCCCGCGGCCTACACTGAAGCTTTCTTT. Translated, it gives CASSPAAYTEAFF.